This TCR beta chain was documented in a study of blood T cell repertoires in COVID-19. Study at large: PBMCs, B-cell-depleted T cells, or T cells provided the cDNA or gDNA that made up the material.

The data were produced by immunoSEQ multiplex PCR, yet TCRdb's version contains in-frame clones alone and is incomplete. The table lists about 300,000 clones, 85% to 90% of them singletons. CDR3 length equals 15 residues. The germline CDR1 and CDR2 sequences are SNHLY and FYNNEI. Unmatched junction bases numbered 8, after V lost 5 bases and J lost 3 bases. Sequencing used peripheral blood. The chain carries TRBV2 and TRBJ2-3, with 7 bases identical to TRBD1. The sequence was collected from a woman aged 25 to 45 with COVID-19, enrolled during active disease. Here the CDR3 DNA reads TGTGCCAGCAGTTTCTCAGCGACAGGGACAGATACGCAGTATTTT. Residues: CASSFSATGTDTQYF. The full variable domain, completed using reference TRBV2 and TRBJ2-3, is EPEVTQTPSHQVTQMGQEVILRCVPISNHLYFYWYRQILGQKVEFLVSFYNNEISEKSEIFDDQFSVERPDGSNFTLKIRSTKLEDSAMYFCASSFSATGTDTQYFGPGTRLTVL.